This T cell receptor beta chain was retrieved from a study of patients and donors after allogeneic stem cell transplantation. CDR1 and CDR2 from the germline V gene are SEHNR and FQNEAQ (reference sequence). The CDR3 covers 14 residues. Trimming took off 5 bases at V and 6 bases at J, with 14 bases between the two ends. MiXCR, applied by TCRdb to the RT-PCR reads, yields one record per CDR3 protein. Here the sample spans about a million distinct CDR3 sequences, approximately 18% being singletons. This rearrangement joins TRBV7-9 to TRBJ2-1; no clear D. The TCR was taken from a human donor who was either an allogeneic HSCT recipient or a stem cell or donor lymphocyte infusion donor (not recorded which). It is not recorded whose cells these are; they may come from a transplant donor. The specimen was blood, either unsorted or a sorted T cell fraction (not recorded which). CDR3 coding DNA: TGTGCCAGCAGCCCCGCCCTTGCAAGCAATGAGCAGTTCTTC. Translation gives CASSPALASNEQFF.